Presented here are 20 T cell receptor beta chains from one specimen sequenced in a study of T-cell reconstitution after alpha-beta-depleted transplantation in children. Molecular barcoding with unique molecular identifiers was used for the TCRbeta library. MiXCR, run by TCRdb on the PCR reads, gives a single entry per CDR3 protein. Of 250,000 to 400,000 distinct CDR3 sequences detected, over 20% appear once; the ten largest clones hold roughly 11%. This sample comprised PBMCs, mostly from graft donor cells, obtained 180 days after TCRalphabeta/CD19-depleted stem cell transplant. All receptors derive from a male patient younger than 18 who had a stem cell transplant for acute lymphoblastic leukemia, so the T cells may come from the graft donor.

CDR3 region: CSASDRSATLEQFF. CDR3 sequence (DNA): TGCAGCGCTTCGGACAGGTCAGCAACCCTTGAGCAGTTCTTC. The chain has TRBV29-1 and TRBJ2-1; 7 bases map to TRBD1. The CDR3 has 14 amino acids. The ends lost 7 bases at V and 9 bases at J; junction bases unmatched: 15. The germline gives CDR1 SQVTM, CDR2 ANQGSEA.

The V and J genes are TRBV14 and TRBJ2-1, with a tentative D call TRBD2 (5 bases). V lost 4 bases, J lost 7 bases, and 11 bases lay in between. The V gene's germline CDR1 is SGHDN and CDR2 FVKESK. The CDR3 totals 13 residues. DNA of the CDR3: TGTGCCAGCAGCCGTAGACTAATGAATGAGCAGTTCTTC. Protein sequence: CASSRRLMNEQFF.

Ten or more counts support this clonotype. The chain couples TRBV5-1 to TRBJ2-1, with 7 bases aligning to TRBD2. The CDR3 runs to 16 residues. Per germline, CDR1 SGHRS and CDR2 YFSETQ. Unmatched junction bases numbered 10, after V lost 4 bases and J lost 3 bases. CDR3 region: CASSLTSPVIYNEQFF. CDR3 in DNA: TGCGCCAGCAGCCTGACTAGCCCTGTTATCTACAATGAGCAGTTCTTC.

This clonotype was picked up a small number of times. The chain combines TRBV29-1 with TRBJ2-1; D ambiguous. Trimming pared 7 bases from V and 6 bases from J, leaving 22 bases between. Germline CDR1 is SQVTM and CDR2 is ANQGSEA. The CDR3 runs to 15 residues. DNA of the CDR3: TGCAGCGGAACCCGGGCTCTATTAGTCGGCAATGAGCAGTTCTTC. This encodes CSGTRALLVGNEQFF.

The chain is built from TRBV6-1 and TRBJ2-7; D gene uncertain. Looked up from germline, CDR1 is MNHNS and CDR2 is SASEGT. V lost 3 bases to trimming and J lost 2 bases, with 11 bases between them. The CDR3 covers 14 residues. The CDR3 spells CASSDDLYTYEQYF. CDR3 DNA: TGTGCCAGCAGTGATGACTTGTATACCTACGAGCAGTACTTC.

This clonotype occurred a few times. This chain connects TRBV5-1 to TRBJ2-4; the match to TRBD2 covers 11 bases. Per the germline V gene, CDR1 is SGHRS and CDR2 is YFSETQ. Unmatched junction bases numbered 11, after V lost 4 bases and J lost 8 bases. This CDR3 is built from 16 residues. The DNA of the CDR3 is TGCGCCAGCAGCCCCGGGAATAGCGGGAGGGCGGACATTCAGTACTTC. It translates to CASSPGNSGRADIQYF. The full variable domain, in which reference TRBV5-1 and TRBJ2-4 provide the parts outside the CDR3, is KAGVTQTPRYLIKTRGQQVTLSCSPISGHRSVSWYQQTPGQGLQFLFEYFSETQRNKGNFPGRFSGRQFSNSRSEMNVSTLELGDSALYLCASSPGNSGRADIQYFGAGTRLSVL.

This clonotype was seen a few times. This chain joins TRBV29-1 and TRBJ2-1; 9 bases are shared with TRBD2. The CDR3 spans 17 residues. V dropped 6 bases and J dropped 0; count of bases not matched to a gene: 12. CDR1 and CDR2 (germline): SQVTM, ANQGSEA. Here the CDR3 reads CSVTLLTSGLSYNEQFF. The CDR3, as DNA: TGCAGCGTGACCCTCTTGACTAGCGGCCTCTCCTACAATGAGCAGTTCTTC.

A few counts support this clonotype. The V and J genes are TRBV3-1 and TRBJ2-7; tentatively, D is TRBD1 or TRBD2 (6 bases each). Germline-derived CDR1 and CDR2 are LGHDT and YNNKEL (reference sequence). Trimming left V 1 base short and J 2 bases short, with 24 bases between. The CDR3 sequence is 19 residues long. The CDR3 loop reads CASSQGFRGRFSTTYEQYF. The CDR3 DNA sequence: TGTGCCAGCAGCCAAGGGTTCCGGGGGCGCTTTTCCACGACCTACGAGCAGTACTTC.

This chain joins TRBV11-2 and TRBJ2-1; D perhaps matches TRBD1 (7 bases). CDR3 length equals 16 residues. Germline assignment: CDR1 SGHAT and CDR2 FQNNGV. V lost 5 bases, J lost 4 bases, and 18 bases lay in between. The chain's CDR3 is CASSHYAGQHYNEQFF. Written as DNA, the CDR3 is TGTGCCAGCAGCCATTACGCGGGACAGCATTACAATGAGCAGTTCTTC.

The chain couples TRBV18 to TRBJ2-2; no clear D gene. CDR1 KGHSH and CDR2 LQKENI come from the germline V gene. Trimming left V 3 bases short and J 2 bases short, with 13 bases between. CDR3 length: 16 residues. Written as DNA, the CDR3 is TGTGCCAGCTCACCGCGGCGTATTACTAACACCGGGGAGCTGTTTTTT. Protein sequence: CASSPRRITNTGELFF.

A few counts support this clonotype. This chain joins TRBV18 and TRBJ2-4, with D unclear. The CDR3 runs to 14 residues. Deletions cut 3 bases from V and 0 bases from J, with 6 bases between. CDR1 and CDR2 (germline): KGHSH, LQKENI. The CDR3: CASSPEIAKNIQYF. The CDR3 nucleotides read TGTGCCAGCTCACCCGAGATAGCCAAAAACATTCAGTACTTC.

The chain carries TRBV14 and TRBJ1-2; D gene uncertain. V dropped 1 base and J dropped 2 bases, with 8 bases sitting between them. Looked up from germline, CDR1 is SGHDN and CDR2 is FVKESK. This CDR3 spans 14 amino acids. The DNA of the CDR3 is TGTGCCAGCAGCCAAGGAGGCCCCAACTATGGCTACACCTTC. Protein: CASSQGGPNYGYTF. The full variable domain, its missing parts supplied by reference TRBV14 and TRBJ1-2, is EAGVTQFPSHSVIEKGQTVTLRCDPISGHDNLYWYRRVMGKEIKFLLHFVKESKQDESGMPNNRFLAERTGGTYSTLKVQPAELEDSGVYFCASSQGGPNYGYTFGSGTRLTVV.

The V and J genes are TRBV20-1 and TRBJ2-2; D is possibly TRBD2 (6 bases). CDR3 length equals 16 residues. Germline V gene lookup returns CDR1 DFQATT and CDR2 SNEGSKA (reference sequence). The germline V and J ends were trimmed by 2 bases and 2 bases, with 15 bases remaining between them. CDR3 bases: TGCAGTGCTAGAAATCTAGCGCGGATCAACACCGGGGAGCTGTTTTTT. This codes for CSARNLARINTGELFF.

This chain uses TRBV16 with TRBJ1-2, with D perhaps TRBD1 (5 bases). CDR3 length: 18 residues. The V gene lost 1 base and the J gene lost 6 bases, with 24 bases spanning the gap. Germline V lookup: CDR1 KGHSY, CDR2 FQNENV. CDR3 region: CASSQYKGMRGSLNGYTF. The DNA for the CDR3 is TGTGCCAGCAGCCAATACAAGGGGATGAGGGGATCGTTGAATGGCTACACCTTC.

The V gene is TRBV7-9, the J gene TRBJ2-3; no clear D gene. V was clipped by 1 base and J by 0 bases, with 14 bases between them. The CDR3 runs to 17 residues. CDR1 is SEHNR and CDR2 is FQNEAQ in the germline V gene (reference sequence). This CDR3 reads CASSLVFSSESTDTQYF. The CDR3, as DNA: TGTGCCAGCAGCTTAGTTTTCTCAAGCGAGAGCACAGATACGCAGTATTTT.

This clonotype was seen once. This chain connects TRBV2 to TRBJ2-7; no clear D gene. V lost 5 bases and J 6 bases, leaving 14 bases between the germline ends. The germline V gene has CDR1 SNHLY and CDR2 FYNNEI. The CDR3 length is 13 residues. DNA for the CDR3: TGTGCCAGCAGTAGAGCCACTCCCCCCGAGCAGTACTTC. This gives the protein CASSRATPPEQYF.

CDR3 bases: TGTGCCATCAGTGAAGGATTGGGACTAGACCCCTACAATGAGCAGTTCTTC. It codes for CAISEGLGLDPYNEQFF. The genes are TRBV10-3 and TRBJ2-1, with 8 bases aligning to TRBD2. The CDR3 loop spans 17 amino acids. Looked up from germline, CDR1 is ENHRY and CDR2 is SYGVKD. With 3 bases clipped from V and 2 bases from J, the junction kept 9 bases outside the gene matches.

The chain is built from TRBV29-1 and TRBJ1-1; D is unclear. V dropped 5 bases and J dropped 1 base, with 11 bases sitting between them. Germline V lookup: CDR1 SQVTM, CDR2 ANQGSEA. There are 13 residues in the CDR3. The CDR3 coding sequence is TGCAGCGTTCCCCCCGAGACGAACACTGAAGCTTTCTTT. It specifies CSVPPETNTEAFF.

Only a few counts were recorded for this clonotype. J is TRBJ1-1 and V is TRBV4-2; 8 nucleotides match TRBD1. This CDR3 contains 14 residues. CDR1 is LGHNA and CDR2 is YNFKEQ in the germline V gene. The V and J ends lost 3 bases and 4 bases, in that order; junction bases with no gene match: 4. For the CDR3, the DNA is TGTGCCAGCAGCCAGGATACAGGGGGCACTGAAGCTTTCTTT. This encodes CASSQDTGGTEAFF.

The rearrangement uses TRBV15 and TRBJ1-1, with a possible D match to TRBD1 (6 bases). This CDR3 region has 15 residues. The germline CDR1 and CDR2 sequences are LNHNV and YYDKDF (reference sequence). Trimming stripped 5 bases from V and 3 bases from J, with 16 bases between. The DNA of the CDR3 is TGTGCCACCAGCTCGACCTTCAGACAGGACACTGAAGCTTTCTTT. Its protein product is CATSSTFRQDTEAFF.